The 19 T cell receptor beta chains in this list originate from one sample, sequenced in a study of PD-1 blockade in classical Hodgkin lymphoma. Time point of the sample: cycle 4 day 1 (C4D1), after less than seven weeks of nivolumab. Every patient experienced relapse after autologous stem cell transplantation, and brentuximab vedotin exposure varied. Produced via immunoSEQ multiplex PCR; TCRdb's table is partial and in-frame only. In the table there are 25,000 to 35,000 clones, over 75% of which are singletons. The source material was peripheral blood mononuclear cells (PBMCs), sampled before the fourth cycle of nivolumab. These receptors were obtained from a human donor with classical Hodgkin lymphoma.

The chain uses TRBV6-1 and TRBJ1-1, with a possible D match to TRBD1 (6 bases). Germline V gene lookup returns CDR1 MNHNS and CDR2 SASEGT. The length of the CDR3 is 15 residues. Trimming shortened V by 2 bases and J by 3 bases, and 13 bases separated the two germline ends. CDR3 bases: TGTGCCAGCAGTGAATGGGGGGGGCGAGACACTGAAGCTTTCTTT. Residues: CASSEWGGRDTEAFF.

This clone was detected a few times. The V and J genes are TRBV7-3 and TRBJ2-1, with a tentative D call TRBD2 (5 bases). This CDR3 is built from 15 residues. Germline assignment: CDR1 SGHTA and CDR2 FQGTGA. Trimming pared 5 bases from V and 0 bases from J, leaving 11 bases between. The CDR3 protein is CASSPASSSYNEQFF. CDR3 bases: TGTGCCAGCAGCCCAGCTAGCTCCTCCTACAATGAGCAGTTCTTC.

This clone came up once. The rearrangement joins TRBV7-2 to TRBJ2-7; 7 bases match TRBD2. Looked up from germline, CDR1 is SGHTA and CDR2 is FQGNSA. V was clipped by 1 base and J by 3 bases; unmatched bases: 6. The CDR3 sequence is 15 residues long. This chain's CDR3 is CASSLVAGEIYEQYF. Here the CDR3 DNA reads TGTGCCAGCAGCTTAGTTGCGGGGGAGATCTACGAGCAGTACTTC. Supplemented by reference TRBV7-2 and TRBJ2-7, the full variable domain reads GAGVSQSPSNKVTEKGKDVELRCDPISGHTALYWYRQSLGQGLEFLIYFQGNSAPDKSGLPSDRFSAERTGGSVSTLTIQRTQQEDSAVYLCASSLVAGEIYEQYFGPGTRLTVT.

By sample share, this clone is medium-sized. V is TRBV9 and J is TRBJ1-4, with no clear D. V was pared by 4 bases and J by 5 bases, with 12 bases between. This CDR3 region has 14 residues. CDR1 and CDR2 (germline): SGDLS, YYNGEE. The CDR3 region has the DNA TGTGCCAGCAGCCCCATCAAGACCAATGAAAAACTGTTTTTT. As protein: CASSPIKTNEKLFF.

The chain has TRBV7-3 and TRBJ2-1, with TRBD1 matching 10 bases. V lost 4 bases to trimming and J lost 6 bases; unmatched junction nucleotides: 9. Germline lookup yields CDR1 SGHTA and CDR2 FQGTGA. This CDR3 comprises 16 residues. The CDR3 DNA reads as TGTGCCAGCAGCTATTTGGAGACAGGGGGCTTCAATGAGCAGTTCTTC. Protein sequence: CASSYLETGGFNEQFF.

The genes are TRBV16 and TRBJ1-1, with D perhaps matching TRBD1 (5 bases). The CDR3 is 15 residues long. Germline CDR1 is KGHSY and CDR2 is FQNENV. The V gene lost 1 base and the J gene lost 1 base, with 10 bases spanning the gap. The CDR3 spells CASSQYGGTNTEAFF. The CDR3 DNA reads as TGTGCCAGCAGCCAATACGGGGGAACGAACACTGAAGCTTTCTTT.

V usage is TRBV5-1 and J usage is TRBJ2-7; TRBD1 matches 7 bases. From germline, CDR1 is SGHRS and CDR2 YFSETQ. After removal of 0 bases from V and 3 bases from J, the junction contained 6 bases not matched to a gene. The CDR3 is 15 amino acids. CDR3 region: CASSLGDSTNYEQYF. In DNA form, the CDR3 reads TGCGCCAGCAGCTTGGGGGACAGTACAAACTACGAGCAGTACTTC.

The J gene is TRBJ1-5, the V gene TRBV5-4, with 9 bases aligning to TRBD1. This CDR3 contains 20 residues. V lost 3 bases, J lost 5 bases, and 21 bases stayed unmatched. CDR1 is SGHNT and CDR2 is YYREEE in the germline V gene (reference sequence). For the CDR3, the DNA is TGTGCCAGCAGCTCGCCGGGGACAGGGCTTTCCGCCAGGGCTTATCAGCCCCAGCATTTT. Its translation is CASSSPGTGLSARAYQPQHF.

V and J are TRBV4-3 and TRBJ1-2; possible D gene TRBD1, 6 bases. CDR3 length: 15 residues. V was trimmed by 0 bases and J by 3 bases, leaving 11 bases between them. The germline gives CDR1 LGHNA, CDR2 YSLEER. CDR3: CASSQETGADYGYTF. The CDR3 DNA follows: TGCGCCAGCAGCCAAGAAACGGGGGCAGACTATGGCTACACCTTC.

This clone is a singleton in its sample. The chain couples TRBV15 to TRBJ1-4; 7 nucleotides align to TRBD1. The V and J ends lost 4 bases and 4 bases, in that order; junction bases with no gene match: 6. Germline assignment: CDR1 LNHNV and CDR2 YYDKDF (reference sequence). CDR3 length: 15 residues. CDR3 sequence reads: CATSKPGQINEKLFF. Here the CDR3 DNA reads TGTGCCACCAGCAAACCGGGACAGATTAATGAAAAACTGTTTTTT.

The rearrangement uses TRBV29-1 and TRBJ2-7; the D is unclear. In germline, CDR1 is SQVTM, CDR2 ANQGSEA. This CDR3 comprises 12 residues. V was cut by 6 bases and J by 0 bases, with 9 bases left in between. The CDR3 is CSVALSSYEQYF. The CDR3 DNA follows: TGCAGCGTGGCCCTAAGCTCCTACGAGCAGTACTTC.

The rearrangement uses TRBV6-5 and TRBJ1-1, with a tentative D call TRBD1 (5 bases). CDR1 is MNHEY, CDR2 SVGAGI, per germline. The CDR3 covers 12 residues. Trimming took 0 bases from V and 11 from J, leaving 10 bases between them. The CDR3 nucleotides read TGTGCCAGCAGTTACTCGGGGGGGATGGCTTTCTTT. Translation gives CASSYSGGMAFF.

J is TRBJ1-2 and V is TRBV4-3; 7 nucleotides match TRBD1. The germline V gene encodes CDR1 LGHNA and CDR2 YSLEER. There are 15 residues in the CDR3. J lost 6 bases, V lost 1 base, and 8 bases had no gene match. The CDR3 region has the DNA TGCGCCAGCAGCCAAGGCACTGGAGGGGGCCATGGCTACACCTTC. Its translation: CASSQGTGGGHGYTF.

The V call is TRBV5-1, the J call TRBJ2-5, with 9 bases aligning to TRBD2. With 0 bases clipped from V and 4 bases from J, the junction kept 4 bases outside the gene matches. The CDR3 covers 15 residues. The V gene's germline CDR1 is SGHRS and CDR2 YFSETQ. This chain's CDR3 is CASSLGNSGGETQYF. Written as DNA, the CDR3 is TGCGCCAGCAGCTTGGGAAATAGCGGGGGAGAGACCCAGTACTTC. The variable domain in full, with the rest retrieved from reference TRBV5-1 and TRBJ2-5, is KAGVTQTPRYLIKTRGQQVTLSCSPISGHRSVSWYQQTPGQGLQFLFEYFSETQRNKGNFPGRFSGRQFSNSRSEMNVSTLELGDSALYLCASSLGNSGGETQYFGPGTRLLVL.

The chain joins TRBV7-3 to TRBJ2-3, with a weak D call TRBD2 (7 bases). V lost 7 bases and J lost 0, with 17 bases in between. The CDR3 is made up of 16 amino acids. Germline V gives CDR1 SGHTA, CDR2 FQGTGA. The CDR3 DNA sequence: TGTGCCAGCACTATAGGGGGGGCGGTGAGCACAGATACGCAGTATTTT. Translation gives CASTIGGAVSTDTQYF.

This clone has only one observation. V and J are TRBV5-3 and TRBJ1-6; TRBD1 aligns across 7 bases. Being an ORF, TRBV5-3 has a function that is uncertain. This CDR3 contains 16 residues. V shed 5 bases, J shed 12 bases, and the junction held 17 bases outside the gene matches. CDR3 amino acids: CARSPRGAPFRVPLHF. Here the CDR3 DNA reads TGTGCCAGAAGTCCCAGGGGGGCGCCCTTTCGGGTACCCCTCCACTTT.

CDR3 protein: CASSQYQGSGNTIYF. The CDR3 DNA reads as TGTGCCAGCAGCCAGTATCAGGGAAGCGGAAACACCATATATTTT. This chain connects TRBV7-3 to TRBJ1-3, with D tentatively TRBD1 (5 bases). The CDR3 is 15 residues long. The V and J ends lost 5 bases and 4 bases respectively, with 15 bases between them. The germline V gene has CDR1 SGHTA and CDR2 FQGTGA.

The V and J genes are TRBV25-1 and TRBJ2-5; 8 positions match TRBD2. The ends lost 0 bases at V and 5 bases at J; junction bases unmatched: 8. The CDR3 extends over 16 amino acids. The germline gives CDR1 MGHDK, CDR2 SYGVNS. The CDR3 loop reads CASSEYTGGAWETQYF. CDR3 DNA sequence: TGTGCCAGCAGTGAATATACCGGGGGGGCGTGGGAGACCCAGTACTTC.

The chain joins TRBV12-5 to TRBJ2-7; unclear D gene. Germline-derived CDR1 and CDR2 are LGHNT and FRNRAP. Trimming removed 4 bases from V and 4 bases from J, with 5 bases in between. This CDR3 region has 11 residues. Here the CDR3 DNA reads TGTGCTAGTGGTTGGGGTTACGAGCAGTACTTC. This gives the protein CASGWGYEQYF.